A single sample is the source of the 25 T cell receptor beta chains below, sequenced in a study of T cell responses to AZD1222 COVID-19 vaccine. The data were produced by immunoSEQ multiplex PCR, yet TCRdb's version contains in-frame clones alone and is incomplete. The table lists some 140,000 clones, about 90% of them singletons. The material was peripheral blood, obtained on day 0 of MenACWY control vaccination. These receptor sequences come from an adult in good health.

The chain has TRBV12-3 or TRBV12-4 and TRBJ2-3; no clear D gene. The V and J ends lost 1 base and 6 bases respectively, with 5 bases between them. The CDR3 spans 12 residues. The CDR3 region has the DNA TGTGCCAGCAGTTTAGTGGAGGATACGCAGTATTTT. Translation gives CASSLVEDTQYF.

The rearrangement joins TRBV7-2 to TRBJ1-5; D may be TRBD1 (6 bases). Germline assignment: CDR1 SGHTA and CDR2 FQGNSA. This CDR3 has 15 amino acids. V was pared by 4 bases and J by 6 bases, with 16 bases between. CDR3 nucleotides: TGTGCCAGCAGCTCCGCCGCTACAGGGTCTCAGCCCCAGCATTTT. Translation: CASSSAATGSQPQHF.

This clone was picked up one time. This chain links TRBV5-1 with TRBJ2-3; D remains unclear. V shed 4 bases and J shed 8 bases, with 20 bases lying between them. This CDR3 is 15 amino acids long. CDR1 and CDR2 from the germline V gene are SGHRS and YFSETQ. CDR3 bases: TGCGCCAGCAGCCTCCGCCAGCAGTCAATTGGTACGCAGTATTTT. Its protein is CASSLRQQSIGTQYF.

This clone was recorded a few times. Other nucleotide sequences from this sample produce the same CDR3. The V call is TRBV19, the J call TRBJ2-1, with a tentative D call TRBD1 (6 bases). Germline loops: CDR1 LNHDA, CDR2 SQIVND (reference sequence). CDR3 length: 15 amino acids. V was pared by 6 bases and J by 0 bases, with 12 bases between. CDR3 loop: CASSPDRSSYNEQFF. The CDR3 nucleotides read TGTGCCAGTAGCCCGGACAGAAGCTCCTACAATGAGCAGTTCTTC.

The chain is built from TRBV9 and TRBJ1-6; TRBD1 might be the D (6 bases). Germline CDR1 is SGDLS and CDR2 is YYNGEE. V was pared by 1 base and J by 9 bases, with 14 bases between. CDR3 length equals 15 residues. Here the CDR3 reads CASSVTQGRASPLHF. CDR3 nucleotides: TGTGCCAGCAGCGTAACCCAGGGGCGAGCTTCACCCCTCCACTTT.

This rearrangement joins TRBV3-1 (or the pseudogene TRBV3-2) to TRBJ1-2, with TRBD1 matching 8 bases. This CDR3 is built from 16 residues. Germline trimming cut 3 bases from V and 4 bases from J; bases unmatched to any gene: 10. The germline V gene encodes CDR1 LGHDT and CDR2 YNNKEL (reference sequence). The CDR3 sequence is CASSHKTGATAYGYTF. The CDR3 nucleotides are TGTGCCAGCAGCCATAAGACAGGGGCCACTGCCTATGGCTACACCTTC.

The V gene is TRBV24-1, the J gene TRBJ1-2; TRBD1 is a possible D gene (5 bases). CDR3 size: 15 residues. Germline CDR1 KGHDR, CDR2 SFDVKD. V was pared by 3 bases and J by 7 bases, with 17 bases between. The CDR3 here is CATSDTATAGSGYTF. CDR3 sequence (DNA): TGTGCCACCAGTGATACGGCGACAGCTGGGTCTGGCTACACCTTC.

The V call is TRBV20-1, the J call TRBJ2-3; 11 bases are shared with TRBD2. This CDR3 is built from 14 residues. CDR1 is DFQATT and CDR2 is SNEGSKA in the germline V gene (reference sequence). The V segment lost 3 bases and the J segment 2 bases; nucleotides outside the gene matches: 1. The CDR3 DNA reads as TGCAGTGCTAGTAGCGGGGGGGACACAGATACGCAGTATTTT. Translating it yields CSASSGGDTDTQYF.

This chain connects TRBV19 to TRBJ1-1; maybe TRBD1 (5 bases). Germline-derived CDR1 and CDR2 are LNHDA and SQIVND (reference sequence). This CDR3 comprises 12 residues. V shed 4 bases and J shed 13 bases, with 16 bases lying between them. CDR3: CASSTNGGRGFF. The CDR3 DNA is TGTGCCAGTAGTACCAACGGGGGGAGGGGTTTCTTT.

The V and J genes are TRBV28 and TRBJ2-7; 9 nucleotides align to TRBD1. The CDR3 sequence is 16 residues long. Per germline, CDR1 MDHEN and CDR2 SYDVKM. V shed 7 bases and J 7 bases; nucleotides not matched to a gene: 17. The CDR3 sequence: CASTMGGTGPPSEQYV. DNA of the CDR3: TGTGCCAGCACAATGGGGGGGACAGGGCCCCCTTCGGAGCAGTACGTC.

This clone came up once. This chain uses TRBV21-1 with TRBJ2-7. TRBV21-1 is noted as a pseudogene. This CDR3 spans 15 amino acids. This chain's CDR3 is CASSFRPPHLYEQYF. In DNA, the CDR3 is TGTGCCAGCAGCTTCAGACCACCGCATCTTTACGAGCAGTACTTC.

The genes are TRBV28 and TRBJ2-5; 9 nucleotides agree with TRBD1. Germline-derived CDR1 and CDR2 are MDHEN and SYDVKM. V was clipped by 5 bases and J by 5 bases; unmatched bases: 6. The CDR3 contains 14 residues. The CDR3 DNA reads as TGTGCCAGCAGTACACAGGGACAGGGTGAGACCCAGTACTTC. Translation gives CASSTQGQGETQYF.

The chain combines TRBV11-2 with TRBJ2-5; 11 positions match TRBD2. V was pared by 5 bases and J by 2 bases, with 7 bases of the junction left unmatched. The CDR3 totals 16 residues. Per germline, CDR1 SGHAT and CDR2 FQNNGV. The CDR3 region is CASSPRIAGGQETQYF. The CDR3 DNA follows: TGTGCCAGCAGCCCGCGGATAGCGGGGGGGCAAGAGACCCAGTACTTC.

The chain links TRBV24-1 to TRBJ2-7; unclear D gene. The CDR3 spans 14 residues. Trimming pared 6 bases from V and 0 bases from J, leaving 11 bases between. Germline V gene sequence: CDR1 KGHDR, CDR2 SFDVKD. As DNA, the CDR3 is TGTGCCACCAGTCGCGGCAGGAGCTCCTACGAGCAGTACTTC. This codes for CATSRGRSSYEQYF.

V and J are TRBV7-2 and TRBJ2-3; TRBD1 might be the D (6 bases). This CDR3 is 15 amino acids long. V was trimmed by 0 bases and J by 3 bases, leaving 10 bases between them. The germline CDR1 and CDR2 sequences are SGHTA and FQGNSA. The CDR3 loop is CASSLAGARTDTQYF. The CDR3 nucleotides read TGTGCCAGCAGCTTAGCGGGGGCGAGGACAGATACGCAGTATTTT.

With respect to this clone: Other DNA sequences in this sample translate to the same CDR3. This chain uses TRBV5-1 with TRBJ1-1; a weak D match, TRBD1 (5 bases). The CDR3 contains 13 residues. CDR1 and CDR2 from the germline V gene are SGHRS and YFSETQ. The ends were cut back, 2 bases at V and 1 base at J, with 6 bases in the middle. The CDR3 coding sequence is TGCGCCAGCAGCTTCGACAGGAACACTGAAGCTTTCTTT. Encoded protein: CASSFDRNTEAFF.

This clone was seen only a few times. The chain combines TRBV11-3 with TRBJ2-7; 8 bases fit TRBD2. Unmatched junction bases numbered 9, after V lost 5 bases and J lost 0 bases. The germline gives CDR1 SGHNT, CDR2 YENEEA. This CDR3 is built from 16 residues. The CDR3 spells CASSPGGGRYSYEQYF. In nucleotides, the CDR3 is TGTGCCAGCAGCCCCGGGGGGGGGCGATACTCCTACGAGCAGTACTTC.

CDR3 coding DNA: TGTGCCAGCAAGGACAGCAATAATGAAAAACTGTTTTTT. Amino acid sequence: CASKDSNNEKLFF. This rearrangement joins TRBV5-4 to TRBJ1-4; possibly TRBD1 for D (6 bases). There are 13 residues in the CDR3. V was clipped by 6 bases and J by 4 bases, with 10 bases between them. CDR1 and CDR2 (germline): SGHNT, YYREEE (reference sequence).

The CDR3 sequence: CASSSTAYEQYF. CDR3 nucleotide sequence: TGTGCCAGCAGTTCCACAGCCTACGAGCAGTACTTC. The V call is TRBV27, the J call TRBJ2-7; D ambiguous. Trimming stripped 4 bases from V and 2 bases from J, with 6 bases between. Germline V gives CDR1 MNHEY, CDR2 SMNVEV (reference sequence). This CDR3 is 12 amino acids long.

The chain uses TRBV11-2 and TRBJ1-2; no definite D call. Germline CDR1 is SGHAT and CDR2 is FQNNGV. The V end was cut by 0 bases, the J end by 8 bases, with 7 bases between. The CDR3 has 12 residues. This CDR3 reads CASSLEGYGYTF. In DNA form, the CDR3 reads TGTGCCAGCAGCTTAGAGGGGTACGGCTACACCTTC.

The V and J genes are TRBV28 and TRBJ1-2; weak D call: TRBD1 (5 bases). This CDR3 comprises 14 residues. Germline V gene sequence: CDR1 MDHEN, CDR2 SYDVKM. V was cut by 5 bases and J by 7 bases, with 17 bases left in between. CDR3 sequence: CASSRGGGRGGYTF. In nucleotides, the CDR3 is TGTGCCAGCAGTCGAGGTGGGGGGAGGGGTGGCTACACCTTC.

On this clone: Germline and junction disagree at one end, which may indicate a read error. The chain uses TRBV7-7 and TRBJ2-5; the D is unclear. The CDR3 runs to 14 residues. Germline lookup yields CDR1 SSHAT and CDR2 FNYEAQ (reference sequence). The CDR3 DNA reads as TGTGCTAGCAGCTCCGGCCAGGATGGAGAGACCCAGTACTTC. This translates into CASSSGQDGETQYF.

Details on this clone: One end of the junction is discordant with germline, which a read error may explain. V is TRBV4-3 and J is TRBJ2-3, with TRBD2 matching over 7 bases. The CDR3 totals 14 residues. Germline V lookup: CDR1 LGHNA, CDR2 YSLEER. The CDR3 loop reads CASSHSKASGIPFF. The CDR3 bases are TGCGCCAGCAGCCACTCGAAAGCGAGCGGGATTCCGTTTTTT.

The CDR3 nucleotides are TGCGCCAGCAGCTCCCGCGGGACGCCCGCTAGGAGGTCCTACAATGAGCAGTTCTTC. This gives the protein CASSSRGTPARRSYNEQFF. The V call is TRBV5-1, the J call TRBJ2-1, with a tentative D call TRBD2 (6 bases). Trimming shortened V by 3 bases and J by 1 base, and 23 bases separated the two germline ends. The CDR3 is made up of 19 amino acids. Germline loops: CDR1 SGHRS, CDR2 YFSETQ.

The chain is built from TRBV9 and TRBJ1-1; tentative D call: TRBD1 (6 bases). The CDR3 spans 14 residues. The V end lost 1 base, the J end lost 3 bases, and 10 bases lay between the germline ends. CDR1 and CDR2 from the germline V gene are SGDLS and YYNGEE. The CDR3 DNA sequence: TGTGCCAGCAGCGTACAACAGGGTGACACTGAAGCTTTCTTT. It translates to CASSVQQGDTEAFF. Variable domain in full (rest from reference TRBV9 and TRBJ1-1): DSGVTQTPKHLITATGQRVTLRCSPRSGDLSVYWYQQSLDQGLQFLIQYYNGEERAKGNILERFSAQQFPDLHSELNLSSLELGDSALYFCASSVQQGDTEAFFGQGTRLTVV.